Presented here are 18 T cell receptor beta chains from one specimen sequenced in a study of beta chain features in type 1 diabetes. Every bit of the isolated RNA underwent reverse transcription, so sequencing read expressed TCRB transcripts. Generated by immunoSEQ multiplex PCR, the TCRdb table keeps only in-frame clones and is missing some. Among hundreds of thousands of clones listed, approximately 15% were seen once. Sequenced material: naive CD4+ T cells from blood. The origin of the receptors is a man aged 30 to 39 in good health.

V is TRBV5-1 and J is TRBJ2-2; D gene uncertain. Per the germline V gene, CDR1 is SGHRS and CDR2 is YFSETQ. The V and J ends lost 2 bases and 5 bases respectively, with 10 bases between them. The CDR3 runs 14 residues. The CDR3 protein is CASSFPLNTGELFF. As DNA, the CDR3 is TGCGCCAGCAGCTTCCCCTTAAATACCGGGGAGCTGTTTTTT.

CDR3 sequence reads: CSATGGSIEYF. The CDR3 coding sequence is TGCAGTGCTACGGGGGGATCAATCGAGTATTTT. The chain employs TRBV20-1 and TRBJ2-3, with TRBD2 identical over 7 bases. V was clipped by 4 bases and J by 13 bases; unmatched bases: 8. This CDR3 is 11 amino acids long. Per germline, CDR1 DFQATT and CDR2 SNEGSKA (reference sequence).

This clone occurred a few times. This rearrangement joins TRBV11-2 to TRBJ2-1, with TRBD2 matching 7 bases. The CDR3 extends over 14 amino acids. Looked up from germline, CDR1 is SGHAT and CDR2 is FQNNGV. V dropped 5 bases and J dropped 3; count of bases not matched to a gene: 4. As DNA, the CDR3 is TGTGCCAGCAGCCTCACGGGAGGCTACAATGAGCAGTTCTTC. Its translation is CASSLTGGYNEQFF.

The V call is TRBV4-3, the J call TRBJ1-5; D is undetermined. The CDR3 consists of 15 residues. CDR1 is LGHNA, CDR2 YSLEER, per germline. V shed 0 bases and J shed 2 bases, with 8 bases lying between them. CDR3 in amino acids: CASSQDSAGNQPQHF. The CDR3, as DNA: TGCGCCAGCAGCCAAGATTCGGCGGGCAATCAGCCCCAGCATTTT.

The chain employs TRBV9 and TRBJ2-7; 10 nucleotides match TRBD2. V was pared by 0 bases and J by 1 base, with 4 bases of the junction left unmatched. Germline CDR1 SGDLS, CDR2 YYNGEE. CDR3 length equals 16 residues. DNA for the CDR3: TGTGCCAGCAGCGTAGGAACTAGCGGGGAATCCTACGAGCAGTACTTC. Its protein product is CASSVGTSGESYEQYF.

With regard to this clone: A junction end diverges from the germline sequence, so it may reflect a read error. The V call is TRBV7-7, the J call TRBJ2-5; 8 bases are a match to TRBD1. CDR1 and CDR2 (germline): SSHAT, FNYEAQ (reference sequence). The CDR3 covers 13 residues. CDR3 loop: CASSTDRGETQYF. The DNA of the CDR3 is TGTGCTAGCAGCACAGACAGGGGAGAGACCCAGTACTTC.

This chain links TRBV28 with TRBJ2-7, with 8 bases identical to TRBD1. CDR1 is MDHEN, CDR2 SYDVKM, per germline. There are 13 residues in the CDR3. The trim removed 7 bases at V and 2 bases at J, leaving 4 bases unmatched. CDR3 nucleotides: TGTGCCAGCACGAGGACAGGGCCCTACGAGCAGTACGTC. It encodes CASTRTGPYEQYV.

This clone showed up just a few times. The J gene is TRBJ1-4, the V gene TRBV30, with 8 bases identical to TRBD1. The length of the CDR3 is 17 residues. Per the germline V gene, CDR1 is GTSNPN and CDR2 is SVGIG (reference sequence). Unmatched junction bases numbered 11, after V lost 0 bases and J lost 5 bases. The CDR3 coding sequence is TGTGCCTGGAGTGTGGGCGGACCGACAGGGGTGAATGAAAAACTGTTTTTT. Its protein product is CAWSVGGPTGVNEKLFF.

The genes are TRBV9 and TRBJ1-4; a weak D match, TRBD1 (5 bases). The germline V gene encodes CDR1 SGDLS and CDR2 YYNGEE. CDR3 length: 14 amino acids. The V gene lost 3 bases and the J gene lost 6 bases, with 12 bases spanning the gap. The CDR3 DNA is TGTGCCAGCAGCGCTGGGGGAACGGATGAAAAACTGTTTTTT. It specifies CASSAGGTDEKLFF.

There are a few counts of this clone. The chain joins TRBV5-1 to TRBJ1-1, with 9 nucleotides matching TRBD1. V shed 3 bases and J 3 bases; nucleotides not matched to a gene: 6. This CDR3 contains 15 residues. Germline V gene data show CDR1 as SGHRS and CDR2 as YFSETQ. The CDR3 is CASSSGQGEDTEAFF. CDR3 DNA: TGCGCCAGCAGCTCGGGACAGGGAGAGGACACTGAAGCTTTCTTT.

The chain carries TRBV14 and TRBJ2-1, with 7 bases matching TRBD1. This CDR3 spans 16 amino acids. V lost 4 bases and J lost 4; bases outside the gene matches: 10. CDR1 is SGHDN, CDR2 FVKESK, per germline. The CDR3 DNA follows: TGTGCCAGCAGCCCACCGACAGGGTCCCGTTACAATGAGCAGTTCTTC. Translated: CASSPPTGSRYNEQFF.

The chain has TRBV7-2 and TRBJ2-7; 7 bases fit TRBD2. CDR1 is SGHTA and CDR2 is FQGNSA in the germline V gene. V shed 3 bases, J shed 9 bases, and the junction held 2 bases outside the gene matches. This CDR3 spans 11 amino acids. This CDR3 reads CASSLTSWQYF. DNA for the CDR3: TGTGCCAGCAGCTTGACTAGCTGGCAGTACTTC.

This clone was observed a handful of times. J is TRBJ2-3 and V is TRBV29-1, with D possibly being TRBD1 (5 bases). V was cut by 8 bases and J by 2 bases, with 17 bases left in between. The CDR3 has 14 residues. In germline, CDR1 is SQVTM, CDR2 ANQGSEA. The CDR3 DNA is TGCAGCTCAAAAGGGGTTTGGGCCACAGATACGCAGTATTTT. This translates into CSSKGVWATDTQYF.

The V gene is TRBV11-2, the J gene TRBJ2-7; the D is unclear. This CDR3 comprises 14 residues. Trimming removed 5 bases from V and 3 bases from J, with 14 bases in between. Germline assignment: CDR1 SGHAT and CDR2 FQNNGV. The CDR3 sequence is CASSISGDHYEQYF. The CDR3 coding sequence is TGTGCCAGCAGCATCTCCGGTGACCACTACGAGCAGTACTTC.

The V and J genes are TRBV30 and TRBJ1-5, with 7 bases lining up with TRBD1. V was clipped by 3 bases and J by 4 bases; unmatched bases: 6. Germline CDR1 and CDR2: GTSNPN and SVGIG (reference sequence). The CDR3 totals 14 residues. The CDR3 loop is CAWRPTGENQPQHF. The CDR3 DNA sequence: TGTGCCTGGAGGCCCACAGGGGAAAATCAGCCCCAGCATTTT.

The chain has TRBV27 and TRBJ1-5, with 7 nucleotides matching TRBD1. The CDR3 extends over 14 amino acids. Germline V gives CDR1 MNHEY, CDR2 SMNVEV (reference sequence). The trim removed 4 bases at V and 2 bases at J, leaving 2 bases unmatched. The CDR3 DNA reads TGTGCCAGCAGTTACGACAGGGGCAATCAGCCCCAGCATTTT. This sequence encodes CASSYDRGNQPQHF.

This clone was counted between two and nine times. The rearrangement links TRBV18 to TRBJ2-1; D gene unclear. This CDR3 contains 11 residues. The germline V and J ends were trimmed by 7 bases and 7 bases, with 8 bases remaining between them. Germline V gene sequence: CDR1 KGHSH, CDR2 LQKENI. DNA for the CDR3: TGTGCCAGCTTGGCCGGTAATGAGCAGTTCTTC. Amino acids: CASLAGNEQFF.

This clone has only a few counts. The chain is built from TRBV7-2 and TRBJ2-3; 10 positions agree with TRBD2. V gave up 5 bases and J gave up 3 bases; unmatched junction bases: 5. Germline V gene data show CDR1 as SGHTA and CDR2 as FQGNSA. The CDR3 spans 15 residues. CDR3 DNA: TGTGCCAGCAGCCGTAGGACTAGCGGAACAGATACGCAGTATTTT. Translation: CASSRRTSGTDTQYF.